This T cell receptor (beta chain) was observed in a study of CD8+CD57+ T cells in acquired aplastic anemia (dated by TCRdb to 2017 to 2018). Regarding the research as a whole: DNA extracted from sorted CD4+ and CD8+ cells had a mean of about 3.2 ug, with a range of about 0.18 to 27.4 ug. For healthy donor samples, the average read count was around 10 million for CD4+ cells and fewer than 14 million for CD8+ cells. Overall study outcomes, separate from this receptor: Roughly 30 CD8+ CDR3 sequences were found to be shared between patients and controls, but these sequences appeared to be highly expressed in patients and within the immunodominant clones of the patients. Between patients and healthy controls, no significant difference in CD8+ Simpson's diversity was found (P=0.060).

Regarding this clonotype: It lacks a known antigen. Per-base quality was not reported, and no clone a single base away is much larger than it.

The junction shows trimming of 1 base on V and 4 bases on J, and the gene matches do not reach 7 bases of it. The CDR3 numbers 17 residues from cysteine through phenylalanine. CDR3 DNA only is kept here, 51 bases in frame from base 1. In the study, sorted CD4+ and CD8+ blood T cells from patients with severe aplastic anemia and from healthy subjects underwent deep sequencing of TCR repertoires. Ficoll-Paque density gradient centrifugation was used to isolate peripheral blood mononuclear cells. Before DNA was extracted, CD4+ and CD8+ T cells were sorted using either FACS or magnetic beads. Genomic DNA was used as template for profiling of TCR beta VDJ combinations and CDR3 sequences. TCR repertoire sequencing was run on an Illumina HiSeq 2000. Processing in the source paper ran as follows. Repertoire assessment relied on Simpson's diversity index, CDR3 size and DJ length profiles, and TRBV/TRBJ rearrangement plots. The most abundant DNA sequence in the deep sequencing data was taken as the immunodominant clone. CDR3 amino acid sequences were screened for sharing across subjects and compared with published repertoires and the VDJdb database. The public reads were quality trimmed at Q25 with fastp and then assembled into clones with MiXCR by TCRdb, keeping productive beta chains. Entries that share a CDR3 protein sequence are merged under the most common genes and DNA. TCRdb, not the authors, supplied the V and J calls. This sample comprises 150,000 to 200,000 distinct CDR3 sequences, roughly 45% of them detected only once. The ten largest clones represent approximately 1% of the sample.

The rearrangement joined TRBV12-3 or TRBV12-4 to TRBJ2-5; TRBD2 aligns with 12 central bases. Material: sorted CD4+, CD8+, or CD8+CD57+ T cells (not recorded which) from PBMCs. The clonotype comes from a human donor in good health. The CDR3: CASSLGLAGVGRETQYF. The DNA sequence follows: TGTGCCAGCAGTTTAGGACTAGCGGGAGTAGGTCGAGAGACCCAGTACTTC.